Below, 30 T cell receptor beta chains from the same sample are listed, as sequenced in a study of T-cell reconstitution after alpha-beta-depleted transplantation in children. As it was prepared, the TCRbeta library received unique molecular identifiers. TCRdb re-called the PCR reads with MiXCR, one entry per CDR3 protein. The table shows some 290,000 distinct CDR3 sequences, with around 20% occurring only once. Here the sequenced sample was PBMCs, mostly from graft donor cells, taken 180 days after TCRalphabeta/CD19-depleted stem cell transplant. The receptor source for this set is a male patient between 10 and 17 years old who had a stem cell transplant for acute lymphoblastic leukemia, so the T cells may come from the graft donor.

This clonotype was observed a single time. The chain employs TRBV5-1 and TRBJ2-3; 7 bases match TRBD2. This CDR3 contains 15 residues. V was pared by 0 bases and J by 2 bases, with 3 bases of the junction left unmatched. Germline values: CDR1 SGHRS, CDR2 YFSETQ. CDR3 DNA: TGCGCCAGCAGCTTGGCCGGGACTACCACAGATACGCAGTATTTT. Its protein is CASSLAGTTTDTQYF.

The chain is built from TRBV7-3 and TRBJ2-1; no definite D call. CDR1 and CDR2 (germline): SGHTA, FQGTGA. Deletions cut 4 bases from V and 11 bases from J, with 15 bases between. This CDR3 has 13 amino acids. The CDR3 DNA sequence: TGTGCCAGCAGCTCTGGGTCTCTAAATAAGCAGTTCTTC. Translating it yields CASSSGSLNKQFF.

The chain links TRBV10-2 to TRBJ1-2, with TRBD1 identical over 9 bases. The CDR3 runs 15 residues. With V trimmed by 6 bases and J by 3 bases, 8 bases remained unmatched. The germline V gene encodes CDR1 WSHSY and CDR2 SAAADI. Written as DNA, the CDR3 is TGCGCCAGCAGGGACACAGGGGGCGCTGACTATGGCTACACCTTC. Its protein is CASRDTGGADYGYTF.

The J gene is TRBJ1-1, the V gene TRBV5-1, with 7 bases fitting TRBD1. The CDR3 is 15 amino acids. Germline trimming cut 4 bases from V and 0 bases from J; bases unmatched to any gene: 6. The germline gives CDR1 SGHRS, CDR2 YFSETQ. The CDR3 loop is CASSPAGQMNTEAFF. In DNA form, the CDR3 reads TGCGCCAGCAGCCCTGCGGGACAGATGAACACTGAAGCTTTCTTT. Variable domain in full (rest from reference TRBV5-1 and TRBJ1-1): KAGVTQTPRYLIKTRGQQVTLSCSPISGHRSVSWYQQTPGQGLQFLFEYFSETQRNKGNFPGRFSGRQFSNSRSEMNVSTLELGDSALYLCASSPAGQMNTEAFFGQGTRLTVV.

This clonotype appeared many times. The chain carries TRBV10-3 and TRBJ2-1; D not resolved. The CDR3 has 15 amino acids. Trimming cost V 4 bases and J 4 bases, with 14 bases left between them. CDR1 is ENHRY, CDR2 SYGVKD, per germline. This CDR3 is CAISVVGWGYNEQFF. In DNA, the CDR3 is TGTGCCATCAGTGTCGTGGGGTGGGGTTACAATGAGCAGTTCTTC.

The rearrangement links TRBV7-3 to TRBJ2-1; tentatively, D is TRBD1 (6 bases). The CDR3 is 12 amino acids. Germline V gene data show CDR1 as SGHTA and CDR2 as FQGTGA. The ends were cut back, 5 bases at V and 10 bases at J, with 12 bases in the middle. The CDR3 DNA reads TGTGCCAGCAGCCAATTTAGGGGGGAGCAGTTCTTC. Amino acid sequence: CASSQFRGEQFF. The full variable domain, rest sourced from reference TRBV7-3 and TRBJ2-1, is GAGVSQTPSNKVTEKGKYVELRCDPISGHTALYWYRQSLGQGPEFLIYFQGTGAADDSGLPNDRFFAVRPEGSVSTLKIQRTERGDSAVYLCASSQFRGEQFFGPGTRLTVL.

The genes are TRBV12-3 or TRBV12-4 and TRBJ1-6; maybe TRBD1 (5 bases). V dropped 4 bases and J dropped 7 bases, with 14 bases sitting between them. This CDR3 is built from 15 residues. CDR3 in amino acids: CASSSLAGTNSPLHF. As DNA, the CDR3 is TGTGCCAGCAGTTCCCTCGCAGGGACCAATTCACCCCTCCACTTT.

This chain joins TRBV7-9 and TRBJ2-7; D is tentatively TRBD1 or TRBD2 (5 bases each). This CDR3 has 15 residues. Deletions cut 1 base from V and 0 bases from J, with 10 bases between. Germline V gene data show CDR1 as SEHNR and CDR2 as FQNEAQ (reference sequence). CDR3 in DNA: TGTGCCAGCAGCTTAGGGGACGGAAGCTCCTACGAGCAGTACTTC. Translated, it gives CASSLGDGSSYEQYF. The variable domain in full, with the rest retrieved from reference TRBV7-9 and TRBJ2-7, is DTGVSQNPRHKITKRGQNVTFRCDPISEHNRLYWYRQTLGQGPEFLTYFQNEAQLEKSRLLSDRFSAERPKGSFSTLEIQRTEQGDSAMYLCASSLGDGSSYEQYFGPGTRLTVT.

J is TRBJ2-6 and V is TRBV9; TRBD1 aligns across 11 bases. Trimming removed 4 bases from V and 0 bases from J; junction bases left unmatched: 6. Germline V gene sequence: CDR1 SGDLS, CDR2 YYNGEE. The CDR3 is 18 amino acids. Here the CDR3 reads CASSSRTGGGSGANVLTF. CDR3 DNA: TGTGCCAGCAGCTCTCGGACAGGGGGCGGCTCTGGGGCCAACGTCCTGACTTTC.

The chain is built from TRBV12-3 or TRBV12-4 and TRBJ2-2, with no clear D. V was shortened by 6 bases and J by 5 bases, with 7 bases between the two germline ends. The CDR3 sequence is 12 residues long. CDR3 nucleotide sequence: TGTGCCAGCAGAGTACAGACCGGGGAGCTGTTTTTT. As protein: CASRVQTGELFF.

This clonotype has a handful of counts. CDR3 amino acids: CASSKGVTSGRGETQYF. CDR3 sequence (DNA): TGTGCCAGCAGCAAAGGGGTAACTAGCGGGAGAGGAGAGACCCAGTACTTC. This chain joins TRBV4-2 and TRBJ2-5, with TRBD2 identical over 11 bases. The ends lost 5 bases at V and 4 bases at J; junction bases unmatched: 12. Germline V gives CDR1 LGHNA, CDR2 YNFKEQ. This CDR3 comprises 17 residues.

This clonotype was detected a few times. The chain employs TRBV24-1 and TRBJ1-5; D is undetermined. CDR1 is KGHDR and CDR2 is SFDVKD in the germline V gene. The CDR3 is made up of 15 amino acids. Between the trimmed V and J ends, which lost 6 bases and 0 bases, there was a span of 11 bases. The CDR3 region is CATSPGPGSNQPQHF. CDR3 coding DNA: TGTGCCACCAGTCCTGGGCCCGGTAGCAATCAGCCCCAGCATTTT.

V usage is TRBV4-1 and J usage is TRBJ1-5; no firm D call. Germline values: CDR1 MGHRA, CDR2 YSYEKL. This CDR3 region has 14 residues. V was trimmed by 6 bases and J by 5 bases, leaving 14 bases between them. The CDR3 DNA is TGCGCCAGCAGTATGGAAGGGTGGTATCAGCCCCAGCATTTT. This encodes CASSMEGWYQPQHF.

This chain connects TRBV4-2 to TRBJ2-3; 7 bases are a match to TRBD2. Germline V gene lookup returns CDR1 LGHNA and CDR2 YNFKEQ. The CDR3 has 18 amino acids. The V segment lost 0 bases and the J segment 2 bases; nucleotides outside the gene matches: 11. DNA for the CDR3: TGTGCCAGCAGCCAAGATGCGGTACTGCGGGAGACCACAGATACGCAGTATTTT. Its translation is CASSQDAVLRETTDTQYF.

This sequence joins TRBV7-2 and TRBJ2-7; a weak D match, TRBD1 (5 bases). CDR1 SGHTA and CDR2 FQGNSA come from the germline V gene. Trimming pared 3 bases from V and 3 bases from J, leaving 9 bases between. The CDR3 runs to 13 residues. The CDR3 coding sequence is TGTGCCAGCAGCTTCGGACATTTCTACGAGCAGTACTTC. As protein: CASSFGHFYEQYF.

This chain connects TRBV27 to TRBJ2-1; D is possibly TRBD2 (6 bases). Germline CDR1 is MNHEY and CDR2 is SMNVEV (reference sequence). The CDR3 contains 18 residues. With 4 bases removed from V and 7 bases from J, the gap between germline ends came to 26 bases. CDR3 residues: CASSSQREEGRLGNEQFF. CDR3 DNA: TGTGCCAGCAGTTCCCAAAGGGAGGAGGGACGTTTAGGGAATGAGCAGTTCTTC.

The chain links TRBV15 to TRBJ2-6; D is perhaps TRBD1 (5 bases). From germline, CDR1 is LNHNV and CDR2 YYDKDF (reference sequence). V gave up 5 bases and J gave up 0 bases, with 11 bases separating them. The CDR3 sequence is 16 residues long. As DNA, the CDR3 is TGTGCCACCAGCCGCCAAAGGGGCTCTGGGGCCAACGTCCTGACTTTC. Translated: CATSRQRGSGANVLTF.

This clonotype was counted a few times. The genes are TRBV27 and TRBJ2-7; D is uncertain. The CDR3 runs 14 residues. The germline CDR1 and CDR2 sequences are MNHEY and SMNVEV (reference sequence). Trimming shortened V by 5 bases and J by 3 bases, and 14 bases separated the two germline ends. The CDR3 region has the DNA TGTGCCAGCAGTCCCTCTCGGCACAGCTACGAGCAGTACTTC. It codes for CASSPSRHSYEQYF.

The rearrangement uses TRBV6-1 and TRBJ2-1; the D gene is possibly TRBD2 (5 bases). The germline CDR1 and CDR2 sequences are MNHNS and SASEGT. The CDR3 has 16 amino acids. V was shortened by 2 bases and J by 10 bases, with 21 bases between the two germline ends. The CDR3 region has the DNA TGTGCCAGCAGTGAAACATGGATCCCTAGAGGGAAAGAGCAGTTCTTC. Translation gives CASSETWIPRGKEQFF.

This rearrangement joins TRBV7-6 to TRBJ2-7, with D perhaps being TRBD1 or TRBD2 (5 bases each). V lost 4 bases to trimming and J lost 0 bases, with 16 bases between them. The CDR3 contains 16 residues. Germline CDR1 and CDR2: SGHVS and FNYEAQ. CDR3 in DNA: TGTGCCAGCAGCTGGACACCGGGACGGAACTCCTACGAGCAGTACTTC. Amino acids: CASSWTPGRNSYEQYF.

The chain links TRBV25-1 to TRBJ2-1; D is undetermined. The CDR3 has 13 amino acids. Trimming shortened V by 2 bases and J by 7 bases, and 9 bases separated the two germline ends. The germline V gene encodes CDR1 MGHDK and CDR2 SYGVNS. The CDR3 sequence is CASSEVTPNEQFF. The CDR3 DNA reads as TGTGCCAGCAGTGAAGTAACTCCGAATGAGCAGTTCTTC.

This clonotype has a handful of counts. V usage is TRBV5-8 and J usage is TRBJ2-1; 14 bases fit TRBD2. Germline CDR1 reads SGHTS; CDR2 reads YDEGEE. The CDR3 runs 17 residues. The V and J ends lost 1 base and 7 bases, in that order; junction bases with no gene match: 7. CDR3 protein: CASSLILTSGRGNEQFF. CDR3 DNA sequence: TGTGCCAGCAGCTTGATTTTGACTAGCGGGAGGGGTAATGAGCAGTTCTTC.

V usage is TRBV27 and J usage is TRBJ2-7; 7 nucleotides agree with TRBD1. The CDR3 is made up of 13 amino acids. The ends lost 3 bases at V and 4 bases at J; junction bases unmatched: 3. Germline V gene lookup returns CDR1 MNHEY and CDR2 SMNVEV (reference sequence). The CDR3 is CASSLRGPYEQYF. DNA for the CDR3: TGTGCCAGCAGTTTGAGGGGGCCGTACGAGCAGTACTTC.

The chain has TRBV6-5 and TRBJ2-1; D assignment may be TRBD1 or TRBD2 (6 bases each). This CDR3 region has 13 residues. V was pared by 6 bases and J by 4 bases, with 10 bases between. The germline CDR1 and CDR2 sequences are MNHEY and SVGAGI. CDR3 in amino acids: CASRRGGYNEQFF. The CDR3 nucleotides are TGTGCCAGCAGAAGAGGGGGGTACAATGAGCAGTTCTTC.

V and J are TRBV20-1 and TRBJ2-3, with 8 bases lining up with TRBD1. The CDR3 contains 15 residues. With 6 bases clipped from V and 2 bases from J, the junction kept 10 bases outside the gene matches. Germline CDR1 is DFQATT and CDR2 is SNEGSKA (reference sequence). The CDR3 reads CSADRQGPFTDTQYF. DNA of the CDR3: TGCAGTGCCGACCGACAGGGGCCTTTCACAGATACGCAGTATTTT.

This clonotype was seen only a few times. As DNA, the CDR3 is TGTGCCAGCAGCTTAGGCAGGGGGCGGAACACTGAAGCTTTCTTT. This sequence encodes CASSLGRGRNTEAFF. The V gene is TRBV11-2, the J gene TRBJ1-1; 8 nucleotides align to TRBD1. In germline, CDR1 is SGHAT, CDR2 FQNNGV. The junction had 2 bases not matched to a gene; V was cut back by 1 base and J by 1 base. The CDR3 is 15 residues long.

This clonotype appeared a few times. CDR3 loop: CSARGTDNEQFF. DNA for the CDR3: TGCAGTGCTAGAGGAACGGACAATGAGCAGTTCTTC. This chain links TRBV20-1 with TRBJ2-1, with D uncertain. Trimming pared 1 base from V and 5 bases from J, leaving 6 bases between. From germline, CDR1 is DFQATT and CDR2 SNEGSKA (reference sequence). The CDR3 has 12 amino acids.

The V and J genes are TRBV7-3 and TRBJ2-1, with D possibly TRBD2 on 6 matching bases. The V and J ends lost 2 bases and 1 base respectively, with 18 bases between them. CDR3 size: 18 residues. Germline-derived CDR1 and CDR2 are SGHTA and FQGTGA. The DNA of the CDR3 is TGTGCCAGCAGCTTATCCCCTAAGTGGCGGGATTCCTACAATGAGCAGTTCTTC. This encodes CASSLSPKWRDSYNEQFF.

The chain links TRBV6-6 to TRBJ1-1, with D unclear. The CDR3 covers 11 residues. In germline, CDR1 is MNHNY, CDR2 SVGAGI (reference sequence). V was shortened by 7 bases and J by 11 bases, with 14 bases between the two germline ends. CDR3 in amino acids: CASTLSGRAFF. The CDR3 nucleotides read TGTGCCAGCACTCTATCCGGGAGGGCTTTCTTT.

This clonotype was recorded at least ten times. The chain combines TRBV10-3 with TRBJ2-7; 8 bases align to TRBD2. CDR3 size: 16 residues. Germline V gene lookup returns CDR1 ENHRY and CDR2 SYGVKD. Trimming removed 5 bases from V and 2 bases from J; junction bases left unmatched: 11. The CDR3 reads CAISPRGGRTPYEQYF. DNA for the CDR3: TGTGCCATCAGTCCCCGGGGGGGGAGGACCCCCTACGAGCAGTACTTC.